This note documents a single T cell receptor beta chain sequence. Its cognate antigen is unknown. The data were taken from a study of T cells after posttransplantation cyclophosphamide. Germline V lookup: CDR1 LNHDA, CDR2 SQIVND (reference sequence). V lost 3 bases, J lost 8 bases, and 7 bases lay in between. The CDR3 totals 11 residues. Here immunoSEQ multiplex PCR was the method, and the copy in TCRdb shows in-frame clones only, minus some. The table shows fewer than 55,000 clones, with 90% to 95% occurring only once. Peripheral blood was collected from the related graft donor on the marrow donation day. General observations from the study: Donor CD8+ memory clones often dominated recipient blood repertoires at later times. TRB clonality was highly associated with recipient CMV seropositivity and reactivation. TRB overlap between skin or GI tissue T cells and blood was limited.

The chain recombines TRBV19 with TRBJ1-2; D perhaps matches TRBD1 (5 bases). The sample taken for sequencing was PBMCs. The receptor's source is a woman aged 30 to 39 in good health and a related stem cell transplant donor. The CDR3 sequence: CASSMQGGYTF. CDR3 coding DNA: TGTGCCAGTAGTATGCAGGGCGGCTACACCTTC.